This T cell receptor beta chain was profiled in a study of T cell responses to AZD1222 COVID-19 vaccine. The study, taken as a whole, reports: Among the donors, most were white British and more were female, and clonal diversity was possibly underestimated.

Germline values: CDR1 MDHEN, CDR2 SYDVKM. The CDR3 extends over 15 amino acids. The V and J ends lost 7 bases and 2 bases respectively, with 17 bases between them. Clones were sequenced by immunoSEQ multiplex PCR, and TCRdb holds only the in-frame ones, with some missing. This sample yields some 120,000 clones, of which roughly 87% are seen a single time; 6.5% to 9.5% belongs to the top ten. In the case of this clone: Its antigen remains unidentified.

Sequencing used peripheral blood, obtained on day 0 of AZD1222 vaccination. The V gene is TRBV28, the J gene TRBJ2-5; no clear D gene. The TCR comes from an adult in good health. For the CDR3, the DNA is TGTGCCAGCATCCCCACGGGCAGGAGACAAGAGACCCAGTACTTC. Translation: CASIPTGRRQETQYF.